The entry below describes one T cell receptor (beta chain). Its antigen remains unidentified. This specimen comes from a study of metastatic and nonmetastatic thyroid tumors. Study in general: Comparative analysis of repertoires was undertaken across blood and tumor or nodule tissue obtained from malignant and benign thyroid patients.

No treatment of any kind had been given to any patient before thyroid surgery. Study-wide results and limits: Malignant thyroid tumors reportedly exceeded benign nodules significantly in TCR beta diversity, with the difference appearing in blood and tumor.

The CDR3 consists of 14 residues. V gave up 4 bases and J gave up 4 bases; unmatched junction bases: 5. Germline-derived CDR1 and CDR2 are KGHSH and LQKENI. Source study methods: The study took CDR3 differences across clinicopathological groups and made a distant-metastasis classifier for papillary thyroid cancer from them. TCRdb called clones again from the PCR reads with MiXCR. V and J calls and clone size were set by TCRdb, not the authors. The sample comprises roughly 19,000 clones, about 24% of which are singletons, and 6.4% rests with the top ten. The sequenced sample was tumor tissue. The receptor was derived from a female donor with papillary thyroid cancer or a benign thyroid nodule (not recorded which). Some clones in this sample may be carry-over from other donors' samples. V and J are TRBV18 and TRBJ2-3; 7 bases fit TRBD1. CDR3 sequence (DNA): TGTGCCAGCTCACGAAACAGGGGTTCAGATACGCAGTATTTT. This encodes CASSRNRGSDTQYF.